The rows below give T cell receptor beta chains drawn from one sample of a study of blood T cell repertoires in COVID-19. Sequencing was performed with immunoSEQ multiplex PCR; in TCRdb, only in-frame clones are kept and a portion is missing. The data contain 170,000 or so clones, more than 90% of them seen just once; the ten biggest clones take up approximately 0.48%. Sequencing used peripheral blood. Source of these receptors: a man in his fifties with acute or convalescent COVID-19. CDR3s include the opening cysteine and the closing phenylalanine or tryptophan. Each record gives: CDR3 protein, CDR3 DNA, clone size, D gene, J gene, V gene. D genes are given only for firm matches. Clone sizes are given selectively: once, few, many, or a class where the clone is expanded.

CDR3 protein: CASPRDRGPDTQYF
CDR3 DNA: TGTGCCAGCCCCCGGGACAGGGGACCAGATACGCAGTATTTT
clone size: NA
D gene: TRBD1
J gene: TRBJ2-3
V gene: TRBV6-4

CDR3 protein: CASSQEISGTDTQYF
CDR3 DNA: TGCGCCAGCAGCCAAGAGATTAGCGGCACAGATACGCAGTATTTT
clone size: NA
D gene: NA
J gene: TRBJ2-3
V gene: TRBV4-1

CDR3 protein: CASSTNGRDSPLHF
CDR3 DNA: TGTGCCAGCAGCACAAACGGGCGGGATTCACCCCTCCACTTT
clone size: NA
D gene: NA
J gene: TRBJ1-6
V gene: TRBV7-3

CDR3 protein: CASYTDTQYF
CDR3 DNA: TGTGCCTCGTACACAGATACGCAGTATTTT
clone size: NA
D gene: NA
J gene: TRBJ2-3
V gene: TRBV30

CDR3 protein: CASMRAGKDEQFF
CDR3 DNA: TGTGCCAGCATGAGGGCGGGGAAGGATGAGCAGTTCTTC
clone size: NA
D gene: NA
J gene: TRBJ2-1
V gene: TRBV7-9

CDR3 protein: CASSRDTTYNEQFF
CDR3 DNA: TGCGCCAGCAGCCGGGACACGACCTACAATGAGCAGTTCTTC
clone size: few
D gene: NA
J gene: TRBJ2-1
V gene: TRBV5-1

CDR3 protein: CASSPGTSGYNEQFF
CDR3 DNA: TGTGCCAGCAGTCCCGGGACTAGTGGGTACAATGAGCAGTTCTTC
clone size: NA
D gene: TRBD2
J gene: TRBJ2-1
V gene: TRBV27

CDR3 protein: CASSIAVYAANYGYTF
CDR3 DNA: TGTGCCAGTAGTATCGCCGTTTATGCAGCTAACTATGGCTACACCTTC
clone size: NA
D gene: NA
J gene: TRBJ1-2
V gene: TRBV19

CDR3 protein: CASSKGQGVSYEQYF
CDR3 DNA: TGTGCCAGCAGCAAAGGACAGGGGGTCTCCTACGAGCAGTACTTC
clone size: NA
D gene: TRBD1
J gene: TRBJ2-7
V gene: TRBV7-8

CDR3 protein: CASSFPRGEQYF
CDR3 DNA: TGTGCCAGCAGCTTCCCCCGGGGCGAGCAGTACTTC
clone size: NA
D gene: NA
J gene: TRBJ2-7
V gene: TRBV13

CDR3 protein: CASSELIETGELFF
CDR3 DNA: TGTGCCAGCAGTGAATTAATCGAGACCGGGGAGCTGTTTTTT
clone size: NA
D gene: NA
J gene: TRBJ2-2
V gene: TRBV6-1

CDR3 protein: CASSLGGREAFF
CDR3 DNA: TGTGCCAGCAGTTTGGGGGGTCGTGAAGCTTTCTTT
clone size: NA
D gene: NA
J gene: TRBJ1-1
V gene: TRBV12-3/TRBV12-4

CDR3 protein: CASSPGQGFHGYTF
CDR3 DNA: TGTGCCAGCAGTCCGGGACAGGGATTTCATGGCTACACCTTC
clone size: NA
D gene: TRBD1
J gene: TRBJ1-2
V gene: TRBV6-4

CDR3 protein: CASSNLKGAGNEKLFF
CDR3 DNA: TGTGCCAGCAGCAACTTGAAGGGGGCGGGTAATGAAAAACTGTTTTTT
clone size: once
D gene: TRBD1
J gene: TRBJ1-4
V gene: TRBV7-6

CDR3 protein: CASSVGQGANEKLFF
CDR3 DNA: TGTGCCAGCAGCGTCGGACAGGGGGCTAATGAAAAACTGTTTTTT
clone size: NA
D gene: TRBD1
J gene: TRBJ1-4
V gene: TRBV5-4

CDR3 protein: CASSSGVGITDGYTF
CDR3 DNA: TGTGCCAGCAGCTCCGGCGTGGGCATTACGGATGGCTACACCTTC
clone size: once
D gene: NA
J gene: TRBJ1-2
V gene: TRBV5-4

CDR3 protein: CASSTPGGLGLSNTEAFF
CDR3 DNA: TGTGCCAGCAGCACCCCAGGGGGGTTGGGGTTGTCGAACACTGAAGCTTTCTTT
clone size: NA
D gene: TRBD1
J gene: TRBJ1-1
V gene: TRBV7-8

CDR3 protein: CASSLVQDSKAFF
CDR3 DNA: TGCGCCAGCAGCTTGGTCCAGGACTCAAAAGCTTTCTTT
clone size: NA
D gene: NA
J gene: TRBJ1-1
V gene: TRBV5-1

CDR3 protein: CASSQDLGGRTADTQYF
CDR3 DNA: TGTGCCAGCAGCCAAGATCTTGGCGGGAGGACGGCAGATACGCAGTATTTT
clone size: NA
D gene: TRBD2
J gene: TRBJ2-3
V gene: TRBV4-2

CDR3 protein: CASSFEGGLQETQYF
CDR3 DNA: TGTGCCAGCAGTTTTGAAGGGGGTCTCCAAGAGACCCAGTACTTC
clone size: NA
D gene: NA
J gene: TRBJ2-5
V gene: TRBV28

CDR3 protein: CASSVGTGVNYGYTF
CDR3 DNA: TGTGCCAGCAGCGTAGGGACAGGAGTTAACTATGGCTACACCTTC
clone size: NA
D gene: TRBD1
J gene: TRBJ1-2
V gene: TRBV9

CDR3 protein: CAWSVGWGRARNNEQFF
CDR3 DNA: TGTGCCTGGAGTGTAGGGTGGGGGAGGGCCCGGAACAATGAGCAGTTCTTC
clone size: NA
D gene: TRBD2
J gene: TRBJ2-1
V gene: TRBV30

CDR3 protein: CSVEAGNPEQFF
CDR3 DNA: TGCAGCGTTGAAGCGGGTAATCCTGAGCAGTTCTTC
clone size: NA
D gene: NA
J gene: TRBJ2-1
V gene: TRBV29-1

CDR3 protein: CASCPGGYNEQFF
CDR3 DNA: TGTGCCAGCTGTCCCGGAGGATACAATGAGCAGTTCTTC
clone size: NA
D gene: NA
J gene: TRBJ2-1
V gene: TRBV28

CDR3 protein: CAWSSEANYGYTF
CDR3 DNA: TGTGCCTGGTCCAGCGAAGCTAACTATGGCTACACCTTC
clone size: NA
D gene: NA
J gene: TRBJ1-2
V gene: TRBV30

CDR3 protein: CASSLMGLLSANIQYF
CDR3 DNA: TGCGCCAGCAGCTTGATGGGACTACTCTCCGCAAACATTCAGTACTTC
clone size: NA
D gene: TRBD2
J gene: TRBJ2-4
V gene: TRBV5-1

CDR3 protein: CASIQDRASTDTQYF
CDR3 DNA: TGTGCCAGCATACAAGACAGGGCAAGCACAGATACGCAGTATTTT
clone size: NA
D gene: TRBD1
J gene: TRBJ2-3
V gene: TRBV6-6

CDR3 protein: CASRSGDRELGEQYF
CDR3 DNA: TGTGCCAGCAGGTCCGGGGACAGAGAACTAGGTGAGCAGTACTTC
clone size: NA
D gene: TRBD1
J gene: TRBJ2-7
V gene: TRBV28

CDR3 protein: CASSSGLAAYEQYF
CDR3 DNA: TGTGCCAGTAGTTCCGGACTAGCGGCATACGAGCAGTACTTC
clone size: NA
D gene: TRBD2
J gene: TRBJ2-7
V gene: TRBV19

CDR3 protein: CASSLLGGSSDTQYF
CDR3 DNA: TGTGCCAGCAGTTTGCTTGGCGGGAGTTCAGATACGCAGTATTTT
clone size: NA
D gene: TRBD2
J gene: TRBJ2-3
V gene: TRBV27

CDR3 protein: CASSLSGETQYF
CDR3 DNA: TGTGCCAGCAGCTTAAGCGGAGAGACCCAGTACTTC
clone size: NA
D gene: NA
J gene: TRBJ2-5
V gene: TRBV7-2

CDR3 protein: CASSLMGTGDEKLFF
CDR3 DNA: TGTGCCAGCAGCTTAATGGGGACTGGGGATGAAAAACTGTTTTTT
clone size: NA
D gene: NA
J gene: TRBJ1-4
V gene: TRBV7-9

CDR3 protein: CASSRTGDSNQPQHF
CDR3 DNA: TGTGCCAGCAGCCGGACAGGGGATAGCAATCAGCCCCAGCATTTT
clone size: NA
D gene: TRBD1
J gene: TRBJ1-5
V gene: TRBV5-5